Listed here are 21 T cell receptor beta chains from one sample, sequenced in a study of naive and memory T cell subsets (dated by TCRdb to the late 2010s). Libraries were prepared through UMI-ligation and nested PCR. Sequencing was performed on an Illumina MiSeq. Four rounds of PCR, run with the SP2 primer together with nested alpha and beta constant region primers, were used to amplify the ligated cDNA. The public reads were quality trimmed at Q25 with fastp and then assembled into clones with MiXCR by TCRdb, keeping productive beta chains. Rows are combined by CDR3 protein, so each entry shows the most common genes and DNA. Recorded for this sample are roughly 14,000 distinct CDR3 sequences; 4% to 6.5% of them occurred a single time. Jointly, the top ten make up 8.2% of the sample. This specimen's treatment or condition label, per the study, means: skin biopsy from PPD injection site in Mantoux-positive individual. Using 3' ligation of a UMI-containing oligonucleotide to TCR cDNA, the study laid out a robust and sensitive protocol to amplify, sequence and analyze TCRs.

This specimen was skin, taken from a tuberculin skin test site. These receptors were taken from an adult in good health.

This clonotype was counted at least ten times. The chain employs TRBV2 and TRBJ1-1; D is undetermined. Germline CDR1 SNHLY, CDR2 FYNNEI. V lost 6 bases, J lost 4 bases, and 12 bases lay in between. The CDR3 is made up of 13 amino acids. The CDR3 DNA sequence: TGTGCCAGCAGGGACTGGGCCTCCACTGAAGCTTTCTTT. It is translated as CASRDWASTEAFF.

There are many counts of this clonotype. The chain has TRBV7-3 and TRBJ2-1, with a tentative D call TRBD2 (7 bases). The V gene lost 1 base and the J gene lost 9 bases, with 13 bases spanning the gap. Germline V gene data show CDR1 as SGHTA and CDR2 as FQGTGA. The CDR3 loop spans 14 amino acids. The CDR3 spells CASSLNSGGLEQFF. The CDR3 nucleotides are TGTGCCAGCAGCTTAAATTCGGGGGGCCTTGAGCAGTTCTTC.

This clonotype was recorded at least ten times. The rearrangement joins TRBV20-1 to TRBJ2-3; D call uncertain. Germline V gene data show CDR1 as DFQATT and CDR2 as SNEGSKA (reference sequence). Trimming stripped 6 bases from V and 6 bases from J, with 10 bases between. The CDR3 is 11 amino acids. The CDR3 bases are TGCAGTGCCTTAACCCTGGATACGCAGTATTTT. Translating it yields CSALTLDTQYF.

Many counts were recorded for this clonotype. This chain links TRBV5-1 with TRBJ1-1, with TRBD1 as a possible D gene (5 bases). Trimming took off 3 bases at V and 0 bases at J, with 12 bases between the two ends. This CDR3 comprises 15 residues. From germline, CDR1 is SGHRS and CDR2 YFSETQ. The CDR3 reads CASSSQATLNTEAFF. The CDR3 region has the DNA TGCGCCAGCAGCTCACAGGCGACCCTGAACACTGAAGCTTTCTTT.

This clonotype is medium-sized (0.01 to 0.1%) within its sample. The V call is TRBV7-2, the J call TRBJ2-1; 9 nucleotides line up with TRBD2. V dropped 10 bases and J dropped 2; count of bases not matched to a gene: 6. From germline, CDR1 is SGHTA and CDR2 FQGNSA. The CDR3 contains 14 residues. The CDR3 sequence: CATHRGGAYNEQFF. The CDR3 DNA reads as TGTGCCACCCACCGCGGGGGGGCCTACAATGAGCAGTTCTTC.

The chain joins TRBV25-1 to TRBJ1-2; tentatively, D is TRBD1 (5 bases). CDR3 length: 13 residues. Trimming cost V 3 bases and J 2 bases, with 7 bases left between them. From germline, CDR1 is MGHDK and CDR2 SYGVNS. The CDR3 nucleotides read TGTGCCAGCAGTGAGGGGGGAAACTATGGCTACACCTTC. Translated, it gives CASSEGGNYGYTF.

This clonotype was recorded many times. The gene calls are TRBV5-4 and TRBJ1-1; D unresolved. Germline values: CDR1 SGHNT, CDR2 YYREEE (reference sequence). V gave up 2 bases and J gave up 6 bases, with 11 bases separating them. The CDR3 is 13 amino acids. The CDR3 region is CASSLDRISEAFF. In nucleotides, the CDR3 is TGTGCCAGCAGCTTAGATAGGATTTCTGAAGCTTTCTTT.

This clonotype was seen repeatedly, ten times or more. The gene calls are TRBV6-6 and TRBJ1-1; a possible D gene is TRBD1 (5 bases). CDR1 MNHNY and CDR2 SVGAGI come from the germline V gene (reference sequence). The CDR3 has 14 amino acids. Deletions cut 6 bases from V and 11 bases from J, with 22 bases between. For the CDR3, the DNA is TGTGCCAGCAGCCCCCCCCGAGGGGAGGGAGAGGCTTTCTTT. Translating it yields CASSPPRGEGEAFF.

This clonotype has a count of ten or more. The chain recombines TRBV20-1 with TRBJ2-3; D unclear. V shed 4 bases and J shed 6 bases, with 20 bases lying between them. In germline, CDR1 is DFQATT, CDR2 SNEGSKA (reference sequence). CDR3 length equals 15 residues. The CDR3 nucleotides read TGCAGTGCTATGGTCTCCTCAGAGAGTACGGATACGCAGTATTTT. Encoded protein: CSAMVSSESTDTQYF.

This clonotype has more than one count but fewer than ten. This chain connects TRBV30 to TRBJ2-2, with D unresolved. Germline V CDR1 and CDR2: GTSNPN, SVGIG (reference sequence). The CDR3 has 13 amino acids. The V end was cut by 0 bases, the J end by 7 bases, with 9 bases between. The chain's CDR3 is CAWSVIFGGELFF. DNA for the CDR3: TGTGCCTGGAGTGTCATTTTCGGCGGGGAGCTGTTTTTT.

This clonotype showed up just a few times. The CDR3: CACHRGGTEAFF. The CDR3 coding sequence is TGTGCCTGCCACAGGGGGGGGACTGAAGCTTTCTTT. The chain employs TRBV30 and TRBJ1-1; 8 positions match TRBD1. Germline CDR1 GTSNPN, CDR2 SVGIG (reference sequence). The CDR3 spans 12 residues. The junction had 5 bases not matched to a gene; V was cut back by 6 bases and J by 5 bases.

This clonotype has ten or more counts. The chain has TRBV6-1 and TRBJ1-5; 8 bases agree with TRBD1. This CDR3 spans 13 amino acids. Trimming cost V 7 bases and J 7 bases; bases outside gene matches: 6. CDR1 and CDR2 (germline): MNHNS, SASEGT. CDR3 in DNA: TGTGCCAGCACTACAGGGGGGCAACAGCCCCAGCATTTT. Translated: CASTTGGQQPQHF.

This clonotype is termed medium-sized. V gene TRBV7-8 combines with J gene TRBJ2-3, with D perhaps TRBD2 (5 bases). V lost 4 bases and J lost 1, with 24 bases in between. CDR1 and CDR2 (germline): SGHVS, FQNEAQ. The CDR3 consists of 19 residues. The CDR3 protein is CASSSPDSHQLLGTDTQYF. The CDR3 coding sequence is TGTGCCAGCAGCTCCCCGGACTCCCATCAATTGTTGGGCACAGATACGCAGTATTTT.

There are many counts of this clonotype. The chain carries TRBV27 and TRBJ1-1; D is ambiguous. Germline CDR1 MNHEY, CDR2 SMNVEV (reference sequence). The germline V and J ends were trimmed by 6 bases and 2 bases, with 10 bases remaining between them. This CDR3 is 13 amino acids long. The CDR3 region has the DNA TGTGCCAGCAGACAAATAGTAAACACTGAAGCTTTCTTT. It specifies CASRQIVNTEAFF.

This clonotype showed up many times. The V and J genes are TRBV7-2 and TRBJ2-1; no clear D gene. The CDR3 contains 15 residues. Germline lookup yields CDR1 SGHTA and CDR2 FQGNSA. V shed 0 bases and J shed 1 base, with 7 bases lying between them. In DNA, the CDR3 is TGTGCCAGCAGCTTAGCGACGGGTTCCTACAATGAGCAGTTCTTC. This sequence encodes CASSLATGSYNEQFF.

CDR3 sequence (DNA): TGTGCCAGCAGCTCCGGCGGCGCTAGCAATCAGCCCCAGCATTTT. Encoded protein: CASSSGGASNQPQHF. The V gene is TRBV7-2, the J gene TRBJ1-5; no reliable D call. The CDR3 contains 15 residues. Germline loops: CDR1 SGHTA, CDR2 FQGNSA. Trimming cost V 4 bases and J 0 bases, with 10 bases left between them.

In its sample, this clonotype ranks as medium-sized. The chain uses TRBV6-4 and TRBJ1-5, with D unclear. Trimming stripped 6 bases from V and 0 bases from J, with 6 bases between. CDR3 length: 13 residues. Germline CDR1 and CDR2: MRHNA and SNTAGT. The DNA of the CDR3 is TGTGCCAGCAGGTGTTATAGCAATCAGCCCCAGCATTTT. Its translation is CASRCYSNQPQHF.

This clonotype was seen at least ten times. V is TRBV20-1 and J is TRBJ1-6; D gene unclear. Trimming took 4 bases from V and 7 from J, leaving 17 bases between them. The CDR3 has 15 amino acids. Germline V CDR1 and CDR2: DFQATT, SNEGSKA (reference sequence). The CDR3 sequence: CSAKLIGRGNSPLHF. In nucleotides, the CDR3 is TGCAGTGCTAAGTTAATAGGAAGAGGCAATTCACCCCTCCACTTT.

This clonotype was observed a handful of times. A much larger clone differs by one base, so this may be a read error. V and J are TRBV6-6 and TRBJ2-1, with no clear D. V lost 6 bases and J 5 bases, leaving 17 bases between the germline ends. Germline V gene data show CDR1 as MNHNY and CDR2 as SVGAGI (reference sequence). The CDR3 is 15 amino acids. CDR3 DNA sequence: TGTGCCAGCAGCCCCGGACCAGGACGTCACAATGAGCAGTTCTTC. Its translation is CASSPGPGRHNEQFF.

The chain recombines TRBV6-2 or TRBV6-3 with TRBJ1-5; D gene uncertain. The CDR3 loop spans 14 amino acids. The V end was cut by 7 bases, the J end by 2 bases, with 12 bases between. Per germline, CDR1 MNHEY and CDR2 SVGEGT. In DNA, the CDR3 is TGTGCCAGCACTGACGGGTTCTGCAATCAGCCCCAGCATTTT. This codes for CASTDGFCNQPQHF.

This clonotype was detected ten times or more. The chain recombines TRBV20-1 with TRBJ2-7; tentative D call: TRBD2 (5 bases). Germline V gene sequence: CDR1 DFQATT, CDR2 SNEGSKA (reference sequence). Trimming cost V 4 bases and J 0 bases, with 13 bases left between them. The CDR3 runs to 14 residues. DNA for the CDR3: TGCAGTGCTAAAGGACTGCACATCTCCTACGAGCAGTACTTC. Translation gives CSAKGLHISYEQYF.